These T cell receptor beta chains were read from a single sample in a study of neurological immune-mediated disorders. TCRdb re-called the 5' RACE reads through MiXCR, storing one row per CDR3 protein. The sample has some 49,000 distinct CDR3 sequences; 10% are singletons. The sample was PBMCs. The receptors stem from a woman in her forties in good health. Each CDR3 is given with its conserved first and last residue. A D gene is named only where the DNA matches it firmly. Not every row has a clone size; where given, it reads once, few, many or a size class.

J,size,D,V,CDR3,DNA
TRBJ1-2,many,NA,TRBV7-9,CASSFDHLRDGYSNCDGYTF,TGTGCCAGCAGCTTTGATCACCTCCGGGACGGCTATTCGAACTGTGATGGCTACACCTTC
TRBJ2-1,few,NA,TRBV29-1,CSVVLNSYNEQFF,TGCAGCGTTGTACTAAACTCCTACAATGAGCAGTTCTTC
TRBJ2-7,many,NA,TRBV4-3,CASSQDWAASYEQYF,TGCGCCAGCAGCCAAGATTGGGCAGCCTCCTACGAGCAGTACTTC
TRBJ2-7,many,NA,TRBV5-5,CASSLASGDEQYF,TGTGCCAGCAGCTTGGCCTCGGGAGACGAGCAGTACTTC
TRBJ1-2,many,TRBD1,TRBV20-1,CSARAGTGGGAYGYTF,TGCAGTGCTAGAGCCGGGACAGGGGGGGGGGCCTATGGCTACACCTTC
TRBJ2-2,few,NA,TRBV29-1,CSVGGQANTGELFF,TGCAGCGTCGGGGGCCAGGCCAACACCGGGGAGCTGTTTTTT
TRBJ1-5,many,NA,TRBV29-1,CSARDVDSNQPQHF,TGCAGCGCCCGGGACGTAGATAGCAATCAGCCCCAGCATTTT
TRBJ1-1,many,TRBD1,TRBV5-1,CASSTGQGTEAFF,TGCGCCAGCAGCACGGGACAGGGCACTGAAGCTTTCTTT
TRBJ2-3,many,TRBD2,TRBV20-1,CSARAASGSTDTQYF,TGCAGTGCTAGAGCCGCTAGCGGTAGCACAGATACGCAGTATTTT
TRBJ1-1,many,NA,TRBV5-1,CASSLGVAKDQAFF,TGCGCCAGCAGCTTGGGTGTCGCCAAAGATCAAGCTTTCTTT
TRBJ2-1,many,NA,TRBV30,CAWSGPYNEQFF,TGTGCCTGGAGTGGACCCTACAATGAGCAGTTCTTC
TRBJ1-1,many,NA,TRBV5-1,CASSSGSADTEAFF,TGCGCCAGCAGCTCGGGGTCGGCGGACACTGAAGCTTTCTTT
TRBJ2-7,many,NA,TRBV27,CASSWGHSTYEQYF,TGTGCCAGCAGTTGGGGACATTCTACCTACGAGCAGTACTTC
TRBJ2-4,many,NA,TRBV6-5,CASSLDPPPFLLAKNIQYF,TGTGCCAGCAGTCTGGACCCTCCTCCATTTTTACTAGCCAAAAACATTCAGTACTTC
TRBJ2-2,NA,TRBD1,TRBV5-8,CARVSYWTGSAGELFF,TGTGCCAGAGTATCGTACTGGACAGGGAGCGCCGGGGAGCTGTTTTTT
TRBJ2-2,many,NA,TRBV5-1,CASSPAGRAGLLFF,TGCGCCAGCAGCCCCGCGGGCCGGGCAGGGCTACTGTTTTTT
TRBJ1-5,NA,NA,TRBV12-3/TRBV12-4,CAGSAGAEQPQHF,TGTGCCGGCAGTGCCGGGGCAGAACAGCCCCAGCATTTT
TRBJ2-5,many,NA,TRBV6-5,CASSYSQSGSQETQYF,TGTGCCAGCAGTTACTCACAGTCGGGGTCCCAAGAGACCCAGTACTTC
TRBJ1-1,many,TRBD1,TRBV6-2/TRBV6-3,CASSSLQGGSTEAFF,TGTGCCAGCAGTTCCTTACAGGGGGGCAGCACTGAAGCTTTCTTT
TRBJ2-7,many,TRBD2,TRBV29-1,CSAGTSGYEQYF,TGCAGCGCAGGGACTAGCGGCTACGAGCAGTACTTC